This T cell receptor beta chain was found in a study of CXCR3-negative and CXCR3-positive naive CD8 T cells. As for the study in general: Roughly 135 million TRB reads were obtained overall (about 1.5 +/- 0.3 million per library).

In regard to this clonotype: Its specificity is not known.

Sorts that each held around 300,000 cells were run in triplicate for every CD8+ T cell subset. The study's findings and limits: CXCR3-positive naive cells had more hydrophobic TRB CDR3s than CXCR3-negative naive cells. TRBV-TRBJ usage matched between naive CXCR3-negative and CXCR3-positive cells but not between memory cells.

The TRB cDNA libraries were prepared by 5' RACE with UMI labels. TCRdb reprocessed the 5' RACE reads and keeps a single row for each CDR3 protein, giving no DNA. The sample has over 150,000 distinct CDR3 sequences; the top ten hold just under 0.5%. The length of the CDR3 is 11 residues. The receptor was derived from a human donor in good health. Some clones in this sample may be carry-over from other donors' samples. The specimen was naive CXCR3+ CD8+ T cells from blood. Sample subset: CD45RO-CCR7+CD27+CD95- naive CD8+ T cells expressing CXCR3 (TNR3+). The chain has TRBV12-3 or TRBV12-4 and TRBJ2-1. CDR3 amino acids: CASSFEVEQFF.